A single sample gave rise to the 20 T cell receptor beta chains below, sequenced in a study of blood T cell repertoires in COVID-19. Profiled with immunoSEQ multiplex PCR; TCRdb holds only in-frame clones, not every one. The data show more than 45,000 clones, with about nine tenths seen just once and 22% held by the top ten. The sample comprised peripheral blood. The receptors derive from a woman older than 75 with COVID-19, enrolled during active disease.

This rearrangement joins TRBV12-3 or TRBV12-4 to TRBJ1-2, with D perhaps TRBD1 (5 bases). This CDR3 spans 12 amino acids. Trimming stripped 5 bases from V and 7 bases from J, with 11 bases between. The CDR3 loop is CASSTGRGGYTF. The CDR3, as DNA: TGTGCCAGCAGTACAGGTCGAGGTGGCTACACCTTC.

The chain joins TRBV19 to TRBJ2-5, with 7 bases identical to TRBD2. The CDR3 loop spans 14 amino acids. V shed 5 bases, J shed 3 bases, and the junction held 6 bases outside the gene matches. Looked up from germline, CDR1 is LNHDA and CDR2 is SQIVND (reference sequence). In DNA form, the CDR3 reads TGTGCCAGTAGTCCCCGGGACTACGAAGAGACCCAGTACTTC. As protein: CASSPRDYEETQYF.

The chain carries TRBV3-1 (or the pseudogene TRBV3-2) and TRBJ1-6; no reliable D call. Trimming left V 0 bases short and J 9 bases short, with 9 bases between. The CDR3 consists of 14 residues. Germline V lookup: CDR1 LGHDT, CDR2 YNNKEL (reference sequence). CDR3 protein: CASSQEPVGSPLHF. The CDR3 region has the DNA TGTGCCAGCAGCCAAGAACCGGTTGGTTCACCCCTCCACTTT.

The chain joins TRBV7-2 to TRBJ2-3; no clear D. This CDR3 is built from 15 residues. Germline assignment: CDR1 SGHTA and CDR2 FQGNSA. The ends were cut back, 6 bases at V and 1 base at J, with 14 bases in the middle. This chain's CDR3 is CASRAGARGTDTQYF. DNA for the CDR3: TGTGCCAGCAGGGCCGGTGCCCGGGGCACAGATACGCAGTATTTT.

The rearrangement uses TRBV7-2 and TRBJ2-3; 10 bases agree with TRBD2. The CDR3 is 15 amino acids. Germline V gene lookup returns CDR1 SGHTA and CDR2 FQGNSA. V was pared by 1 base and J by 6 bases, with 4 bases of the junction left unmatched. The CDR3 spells CASSLGGSGGDTQYF. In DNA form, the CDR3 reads TGTGCCAGCAGCTTAGGTGGTAGCGGGGGGGATACGCAGTATTTT.

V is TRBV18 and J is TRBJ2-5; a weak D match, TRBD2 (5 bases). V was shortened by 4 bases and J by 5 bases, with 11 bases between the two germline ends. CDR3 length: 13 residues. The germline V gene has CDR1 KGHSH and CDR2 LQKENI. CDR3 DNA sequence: TGTGCCAGCTCACTGGCCGGGAAGGAGACCCAGTACTTC. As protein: CASSLAGKETQYF.

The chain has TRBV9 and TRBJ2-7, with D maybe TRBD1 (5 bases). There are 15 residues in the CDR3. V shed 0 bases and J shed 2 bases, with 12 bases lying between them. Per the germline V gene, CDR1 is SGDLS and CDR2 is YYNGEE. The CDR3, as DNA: TGTGCCAGCAGCGTAGAAAGGGGTTTCCCCTACGAGCAGTACTTC. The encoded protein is CASSVERGFPYEQYF. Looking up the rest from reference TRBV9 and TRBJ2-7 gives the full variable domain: DSGVTQTPKHLITATGQRVTLRCSPRSGDLSVYWYQQSLDQGLQFLIQYYNGEERAKGNILERFSAQQFPDLHSELNLSSLELGDSALYFCASSVERGFPYEQYFGPGTRLTVT.

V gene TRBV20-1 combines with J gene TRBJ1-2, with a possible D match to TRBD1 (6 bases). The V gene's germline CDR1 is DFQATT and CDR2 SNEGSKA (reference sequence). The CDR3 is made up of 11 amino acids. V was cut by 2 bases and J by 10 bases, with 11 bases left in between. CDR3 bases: TGCAGTGCTAGAAAGGACAGCGACTACACCTTC. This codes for CSARKDSDYTF.

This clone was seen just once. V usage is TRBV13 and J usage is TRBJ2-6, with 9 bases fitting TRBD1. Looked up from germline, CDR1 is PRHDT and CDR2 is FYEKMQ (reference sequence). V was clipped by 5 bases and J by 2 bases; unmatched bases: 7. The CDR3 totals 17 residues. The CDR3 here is CASSRDRDRPGANVLTF. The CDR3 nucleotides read TGTGCCAGCAGCCGGGACAGGGACCGACCTGGGGCCAACGTCCTGACTTTC. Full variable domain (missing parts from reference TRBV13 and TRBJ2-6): AAGVIQSPRHLIKEKRETATLKCYPIPRHDTVYWYQQGPGQDPQFLISFYEKMQSDKGSIPDRFSAQQFSDYHSELNMSSLELGDSALYFCASSRDRDRPGANVLTFGAGSRLTVL.

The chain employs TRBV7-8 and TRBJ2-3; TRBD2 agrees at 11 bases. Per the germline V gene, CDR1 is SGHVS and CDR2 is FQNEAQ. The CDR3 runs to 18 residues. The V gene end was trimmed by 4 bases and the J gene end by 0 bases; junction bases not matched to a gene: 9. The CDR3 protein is CASSWRPGTSGSTDTQYF. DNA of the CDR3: TGTGCCAGCAGCTGGCGGCCCGGGACTAGCGGTAGCACAGATACGCAGTATTTT.

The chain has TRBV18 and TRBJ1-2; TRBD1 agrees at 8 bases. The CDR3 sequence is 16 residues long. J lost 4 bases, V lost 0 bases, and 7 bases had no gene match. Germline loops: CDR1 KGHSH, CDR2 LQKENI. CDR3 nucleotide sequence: TGTGCCAGCTCACCACCGGACAGGGCATCGGCCTATGGCTACACCTTC. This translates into CASSPPDRASAYGYTF.

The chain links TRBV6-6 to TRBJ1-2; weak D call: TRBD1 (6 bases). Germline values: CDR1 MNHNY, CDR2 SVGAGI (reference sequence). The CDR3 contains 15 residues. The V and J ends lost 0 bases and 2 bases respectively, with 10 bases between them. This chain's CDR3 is CASSYSSQGNYGYTF. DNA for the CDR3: TGTGCCAGCAGTTACTCGAGTCAGGGGAACTATGGCTACACCTTC.

The chain's CDR3 is CASRSGEGMSGYTF. CDR3 nucleotide sequence: TGTGCCAGCAGGAGCGGGGAGGGGATGAGTGGCTACACCTTC. The gene calls are TRBV28 and TRBJ1-2, with D tentatively TRBD1 (5 bases). V was cut by 6 bases and J by 7 bases, with 18 bases left in between. Germline assignment: CDR1 MDHEN and CDR2 SYDVKM. The CDR3 extends over 14 amino acids.

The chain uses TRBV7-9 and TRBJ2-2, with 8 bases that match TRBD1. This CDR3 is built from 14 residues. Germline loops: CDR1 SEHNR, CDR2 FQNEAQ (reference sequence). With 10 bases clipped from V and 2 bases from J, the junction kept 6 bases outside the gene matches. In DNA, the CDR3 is TGTGCCATTCGAGGACAGGGCAACACCGGGGAGCTGTTTTTT. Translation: CAIRGQGNTGELFF.

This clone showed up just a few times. The CDR3 DNA follows: TGTGCCAGCAGTTACTCATCAGGGGGAAAGGAGTTCTTC. It is translated as CASSYSSGGKEFF. The rearrangement links TRBV6-5 to TRBJ2-1; 7 nucleotides agree with TRBD1. Germline CDR1 MNHEY, CDR2 SVGAGI. This CDR3 spans 13 amino acids. V dropped 0 bases and J dropped 14; count of bases not matched to a gene: 7.

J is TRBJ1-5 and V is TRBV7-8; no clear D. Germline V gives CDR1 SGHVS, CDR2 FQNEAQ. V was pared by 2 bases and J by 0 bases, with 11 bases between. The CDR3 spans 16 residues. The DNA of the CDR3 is TGTGCCAGCAGCTTAAACAGCCAAAATAGCAATCAGCCCCAGCATTTT. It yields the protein CASSLNSQNSNQPQHF.

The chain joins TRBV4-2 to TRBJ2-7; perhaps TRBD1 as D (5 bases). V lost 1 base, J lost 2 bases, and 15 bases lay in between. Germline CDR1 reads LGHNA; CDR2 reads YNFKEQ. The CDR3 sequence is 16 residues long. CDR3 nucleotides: TGTGCCAGCAGCCAAGTTGTGGGGCCAGGGACCTACGAGCAGTACTTC. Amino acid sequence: CASSQVVGPGTYEQYF.

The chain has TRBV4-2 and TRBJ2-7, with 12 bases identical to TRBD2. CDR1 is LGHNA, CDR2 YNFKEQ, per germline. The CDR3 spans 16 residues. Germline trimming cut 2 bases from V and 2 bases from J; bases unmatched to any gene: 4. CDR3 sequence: CASSQSSGGAAYEQYF. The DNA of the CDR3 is TGTGCCAGCAGCCAATCTAGCGGGGGGGCGGCCTACGAGCAGTACTTC.

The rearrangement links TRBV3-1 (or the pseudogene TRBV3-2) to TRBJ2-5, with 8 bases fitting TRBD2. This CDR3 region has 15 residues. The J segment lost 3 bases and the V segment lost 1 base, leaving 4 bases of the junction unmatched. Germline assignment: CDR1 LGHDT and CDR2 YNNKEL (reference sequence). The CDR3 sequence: CASSQVGRGEETQYF. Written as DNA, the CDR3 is TGTGCCAGCAGCCAAGTTGGGCGGGGGGAAGAGACCCAGTACTTC.

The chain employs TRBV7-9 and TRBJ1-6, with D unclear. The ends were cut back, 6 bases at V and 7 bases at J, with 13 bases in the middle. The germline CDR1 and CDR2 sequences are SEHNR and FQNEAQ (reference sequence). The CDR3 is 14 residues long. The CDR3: CASSLGGENSPLHF. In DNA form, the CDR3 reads TGTGCCAGCAGTCTCGGCGGGGAGAATTCACCCCTCCACTTT.